These 27 T cell receptor beta chains came from one sample sequenced in a study of naive and memory T cell subsets. The beta constant-region primer was an equimolar mix of two oligonucleotides covering TRBC1 and TRBC2. Ligated cDNA was amplified by four rounds of PCR with nested alpha and beta constant-region primers and SP2. Via MiXCR, TCRdb re-called the UMI-ligation and nested PCR reads, giving one row per CDR3 protein. In the table there are 30,000 to 40,000 distinct CDR3 sequences, less than 20% of which are singletons. Sequencing was carried out using effector memory CD4+ T cells from blood. Specified subset: effector memory, CD45RA- CD27-. The receptors stem from a human donor in good health.

The chain is built from TRBV10-3 and TRBJ1-1; D uncertain. The germline V gene has CDR1 ENHRY and CDR2 SYGVKD. This CDR3 spans 14 amino acids. V was shortened by 7 bases and J by 4 bases, with 16 bases between the two germline ends. CDR3: CAINPNREGTEAFF. DNA of the CDR3: TGTGCCATCAATCCGAACCGGGAGGGCACTGAAGCTTTCTTT.

This clonotype was found a few times. The genes are TRBV28 and TRBJ2-5; D may match TRBD1 or TRBD2 (5 bases each). With 1 base removed from V and 4 bases from J, the gap between germline ends came to 10 bases. In germline, CDR1 is MDHEN, CDR2 SYDVKM. CDR3 length: 14 amino acids. The CDR3 reads CASSLFGGSETQYF. The CDR3 DNA reads as TGTGCCAGCAGTTTATTTGGGGGTTCAGAGACCCAGTACTTC.

V gene TRBV19 combines with J gene TRBJ1-1; TRBD1 matches at 7 bases. Germline V gene sequence: CDR1 LNHDA, CDR2 SQIVND (reference sequence). The CDR3 contains 15 residues. V lost 6 bases and J lost 5; bases outside the gene matches: 12. The CDR3 loop is CASRKVTGVRTEAFF. The CDR3, as DNA: TGTGCCAGTAGAAAAGTAACAGGGGTCAGGACTGAAGCTTTCTTT.

This clonotype was detected only a few times. J is TRBJ2-1 and V is TRBV28; TRBD1 is a possible D gene (6 bases). This CDR3 is 14 amino acids long. V lost 6 bases and J 11 bases, leaving 20 bases between the germline ends. From germline, CDR1 is MDHEN and CDR2 SYDVKM. The CDR3, as DNA: TGTGCCAGCAGCCCTCCGGACCGGGGACACAAGCAGTTCTTC. The encoded protein is CASSPPDRGHKQFF.

This clonotype was counted a few times. This chain joins TRBV28 and TRBJ1-5; 7 bases map to TRBD1. The CDR3 covers 15 residues. V trimming: 6 bases; J trimming: 2 bases; junction bases outside the gene matches: 7. The germline V gene has CDR1 MDHEN and CDR2 SYDVKM. The CDR3 loop is CASSGEGAGNQPQHF. The CDR3, as DNA: TGTGCCAGCAGCGGTGAGGGGGCCGGCAATCAGCCCCAGCATTTT.

This clonotype has just a few counts. V gene TRBV5-5 combines with J gene TRBJ1-5; perhaps TRBD1 as D (5 bases). V was shortened by 4 bases and J by 1 base, with 18 bases between the two germline ends. The CDR3 consists of 17 residues. Germline loops: CDR1 SGHKS, CDR2 YYEKEE (reference sequence). The CDR3 coding sequence is TGTGCCAGCAGCCGGATTGTGGGGGTAGGAAGCAATCAGCCCCAGCATTTT. Its translation is CASSRIVGVGSNQPQHF.

This clonotype appeared many times. J is TRBJ1-1 and V is TRBV6-5; D gene unclear. The CDR3 contains 15 residues. The V gene lost 0 bases and the J gene lost 4 bases, with 12 bases spanning the gap. Germline V CDR1 and CDR2: MNHEY, SVGAGI. The CDR3 protein is CASSYSRLGGTEAFF. The CDR3 DNA reads as TGTGCCAGCAGTTACTCGAGGCTGGGAGGCACTGAAGCTTTCTTT.

This clonotype appeared many times. The chain uses TRBV20-1 and TRBJ1-5; possibly TRBD1 for D (6 bases). CDR1 and CDR2 (germline): DFQATT, SNEGSKA (reference sequence). V shed 3 bases and J shed 4 bases, with 16 bases lying between them. This CDR3 comprises 15 residues. CDR3 in DNA: TGCAGTGCTAGCCAACAGGGAATTCAGAATCAGCCCCAGCATTTT. This gives the protein CSASQQGIQNQPQHF.

The chain links TRBV11-2 to TRBJ1-5, with a tentative D call TRBD1 (6 bases). Trimming removed 5 bases at V and 6 bases at J, with 14 bases between. CDR3 size: 14 residues. The germline CDR1 and CDR2 sequences are SGHAT and FQNNGV. CDR3 nucleotide sequence: TGTGCCAGCAGCCCCCGACAGGCCCGTCAGCCCCAGCATTTT. This sequence encodes CASSPRQARQPQHF.

This clonotype was seen at least ten times. The chain couples TRBV7-9 to TRBJ1-1; weak D call: TRBD1 (6 bases). With 2 bases removed from V and 0 bases from J, the gap between germline ends came to 19 bases. This CDR3 spans 18 amino acids. CDR1 and CDR2 (germline): SEHNR, FQNEAQ (reference sequence). DNA for the CDR3: TGTGCCAGCAGCTTACTCTTCCGTCAGGGGAACATGAACACTGAAGCTTTCTTT. Translation: CASSLLFRQGNMNTEAFF.

The V call is TRBV6-5, the J call TRBJ1-1, with 7 bases lining up with TRBD1. J was trimmed by 0 bases and V by 5 bases; bases with no gene match: 15. The germline V gene encodes CDR1 MNHEY and CDR2 SVGAGI. The CDR3 extends over 18 amino acids. CDR3 bases: TGTGCCAGCAGTGACCGATGGACAGGAAAACACATGAACACTGAAGCTTTCTTT. Its protein product is CASSDRWTGKHMNTEAFF.

This clonotype showed up many times. V and J are TRBV28 and TRBJ1-6; D not certain. Germline values: CDR1 MDHEN, CDR2 SYDVKM. The length of the CDR3 is 15 residues. With 6 bases removed from V and 5 bases from J, the gap between germline ends came to 14 bases. The CDR3 nucleotides read TGTGCCAGCAGCCCCCACGAAGCGAATAATTCACCCCTCCACTTT. It translates to CASSPHEANNSPLHF.

The chain couples TRBV5-1 to TRBJ2-1; possible D gene TRBD1, 5 bases. From germline, CDR1 is SGHRS and CDR2 YFSETQ. The V end lost 0 bases, the J end lost 4 bases, and 11 bases lay between the germline ends. The CDR3 length is 15 residues. CDR3 DNA sequence: TGCGCCAGCAGCTTGGGGGGCCATGCGTACAATGAGCAGTTCTTC. Its protein product is CASSLGGHAYNEQFF. Combining the CDR3 with reference TRBV5-1 and TRBJ2-1 gives the whole variable domain KAGVTQTPRYLIKTRGQQVTLSCSPISGHRSVSWYQQTPGQGLQFLFEYFSETQRNKGNFPGRFSGRQFSNSRSEMNVSTLELGDSALYLCASSLGGHAYNEQFFGPGTRLTVL.

This clonotype was recorded a few times. The chain couples TRBV5-1 to TRBJ2-3; TRBD2 matches at 8 bases. V shed 4 bases, J shed 2 bases, and the junction held 3 bases outside the gene matches. CDR1 is SGHRS, CDR2 YFSETQ, per germline. CDR3 size: 14 residues. CDR3 region: CASSRGGPTDTQYF. CDR3 in DNA: TGCGCCAGCAGCCGCGGGGGGCCCACAGATACGCAGTATTTT. The full variable domain, rest sourced from reference TRBV5-1 and TRBJ2-3, is KAGVTQTPRYLIKTRGQQVTLSCSPISGHRSVSWYQQTPGQGLQFLFEYFSETQRNKGNFPGRFSGRQFSNSRSEMNVSTLELGDSALYLCASSRGGPTDTQYFGPGTRLTVL.

This chain links TRBV12-3 or TRBV12-4 with TRBJ1-5, with TRBD1 as a possible D gene (5 bases). The CDR3 loop spans 15 amino acids. V was cut by 2 bases and J by 4 bases, with 12 bases left in between. The DNA for the CDR3 is TGTGCCAGCAGTTTAAGCAGGGAGAAAAATCAGCCCCAGCATTTT. It codes for CASSLSREKNQPQHF.

This clonotype has only a few counts. The chain uses TRBV4-1 and TRBJ2-4; 10 bases match TRBD1. The germline gives CDR1 MGHRA, CDR2 YSYEKL. The ends lost 6 bases at V and 7 bases at J; junction bases unmatched: 9. This CDR3 contains 15 residues. The CDR3 reads CASRHETGGVNIQYF. CDR3 DNA: TGCGCCAGCAGACACGAGACAGGGGGCGTCAACATTCAGTACTTC.

This clonotype has just a few counts. The chain has TRBV29-1 and TRBJ2-7; no clear D. CDR3 length: 12 residues. From germline, CDR1 is SQVTM and CDR2 ANQGSEA. Trimming cost V 7 bases and J 5 bases, with 15 bases left between them. CDR3 protein: CSAITASHEQYF. Written as DNA, the CDR3 is TGCAGCGCTATCACGGCCAGCCACGAGCAGTACTTC.

This clonotype was detected many times. The chain has TRBV7-2 and TRBJ2-3; D is perhaps TRBD2 (6 bases). The germline CDR1 and CDR2 sequences are SGHTA and FQGNSA. Trimming removed 6 bases from V and 1 base from J, with 11 bases in between. The CDR3 spans 14 residues. As DNA, the CDR3 is TGTGCCAGCAGTTACGGACTACGCACAGATACGCAGTATTTT. This gives the protein CASSYGLRTDTQYF. Full variable domain (rest looked up from reference TRBV7-2 and TRBJ2-3): GAGVSQSPSNKVTEKGKDVELRCDPISGHTALYWYRQSLGQGLEFLIYFQGNSAPDKSGLPSDRFSAERTGGSVSTLTIQRTQQEDSAVYLCASSYGLRTDTQYFGPGTRLTVL.

The V and J genes are TRBV6-1 and TRBJ2-1; D is unclear. The CDR3 spans 14 residues. V gave up 7 bases and J gave up 1 base, with 11 bases separating them. The germline gives CDR1 MNHNS, CDR2 SASEGT. The CDR3 nucleotides read TGTGCCAGCATTTATGACGGATCCTACAATGAGCAGTTCTTC. Its translation: CASIYDGSYNEQFF.

V usage is TRBV5-6 and J usage is TRBJ2-7; D is undetermined. The germline gives CDR1 SGHDT, CDR2 YYEEEE. The germline V and J ends were trimmed by 1 base and 0 bases, with 23 bases remaining between them. CDR3 size: 19 residues. The CDR3 region is CASSLKVAPLISSSYEQYF. CDR3 coding DNA: TGTGCCAGCAGCTTGAAGGTGGCCCCCTTAATCTCCAGCTCCTACGAGCAGTACTTC.

This clonotype was seen a few times. This rearrangement joins TRBV19 to TRBJ2-1; 10 positions match TRBD2. The CDR3 totals 13 residues. Germline V CDR1 and CDR2: LNHDA, SQIVND (reference sequence). The V segment lost 8 bases and the J segment 8 bases; nucleotides outside the gene matches: 6. CDR3 bases: TGTGCCAGTTCTAGCGGGAGACCTCATGAGCAGTTCTTC. Encoded protein: CASSSGRPHEQFF.

There are a few counts of this clonotype. This chain uses TRBV6-2 or TRBV6-3 with TRBJ2-7, with unresolved D. The V end lost 5 bases, the J end lost 3 bases, and 11 bases lay between the germline ends. The V gene's germline CDR1 is MNHEY and CDR2 SVGEGT. CDR3 length equals 13 residues. The CDR3 reads CASSGTRSYEQYF. DNA of the CDR3: TGTGCCAGCAGTGGCACCAGGAGCTACGAGCAGTACTTC.

The rearrangement joins TRBV5-1 to TRBJ2-7, with D tentatively TRBD1 (5 bases). V lost 7 bases to trimming and J lost 0 bases, with 8 bases between them. Looked up from germline, CDR1 is SGHRS and CDR2 is YFSETQ. The CDR3 length is 12 residues. CDR3 sequence reads: CASYDSSYEQYF. The CDR3 DNA reads as TGCGCCAGCTACGACAGCTCCTACGAGCAGTACTTC.

This clonotype was seen repeatedly, ten times or more. This chain connects TRBV5-1 to TRBJ2-3, with 7 positions matching TRBD2. This CDR3 has 15 amino acids. CDR1 and CDR2 from the germline V gene are SGHRS and YFSETQ. V lost 1 base, J lost 2 bases, and 4 bases stayed unmatched. For the CDR3, the DNA is TGCGCCAGCAGCTTGTTAGGGAGGGCCACAGATACGCAGTATTTT. Amino acids: CASSLLGRATDTQYF.

The V call is TRBV20-1, the J call TRBJ2-3; D is unresolved. Germline CDR1 reads DFQATT; CDR2 reads SNEGSKA (reference sequence). CDR3 length: 11 residues. Trimming stripped 8 bases from V and 8 bases from J, with 14 bases between. DNA for the CDR3: TGCAGTACCGTAACTGCGTCTACGCAGTATTTT. Translated: CSTVTASTQYF.

The V and J genes are TRBV6-5 and TRBJ1-2; D is undetermined. CDR1 and CDR2 from the germline V gene are MNHEY and SVGAGI. There are 14 residues in the CDR3. Trimming cost V 6 bases and J 0 bases, with 11 bases left between them. CDR3: CASRSEVPNYGYTF. The DNA of the CDR3 is TGTGCCAGCAGGTCGGAGGTACCTAACTATGGCTACACCTTC.

This chain joins TRBV20-1 and TRBJ1-1; TRBD1 matches at 7 bases. Trimming cost V 1 base and J 1 base; bases outside gene matches: 6. The germline CDR1 and CDR2 sequences are DFQATT and SNEGSKA (reference sequence). This CDR3 has 15 amino acids. This CDR3 reads CSARAPGQKNTEAFF. For the CDR3, the DNA is TGCAGTGCTAGAGCACCGGGACAGAAGAACACTGAAGCTTTCTTT.